This T cell receptor (beta chain) was sequenced in a study of shared clonotypes between healthy human individuals. Healthy adults negative for HIV, lacking recent acute infections or vaccinations, served as donors. The unsorted samples had around 100 million PBMCs used for genomic DNA. Across several immunoSEQ plates, the genomic DNA of each subset was split evenly. This table comes from immunoSEQ multiplex PCR, and its TCRdb copy is limited to in-frame clones, with some not included. The sample has about 560,000 clones; around three quarters are singletons. J lost 4 bases, V lost 3 bases, and 3 bases had no gene match. The germline CDR1 and CDR2 sequences are SEHNR and FQNEAQ (reference sequence). The CDR3 covers 15 residues.

This receptor was obtained from a woman between 40 and 55 years old in good health. Some clones in this sample may be carry-over from other donors' samples. Sequenced input: PBMCs. This sequence joins TRBV7-9 and TRBJ2-5, with TRBD2 matching 12 bases. CDR3 in amino acids: CASSLASGRGETQYF. Written as DNA, the CDR3 is TGTGCCAGCAGCTTGGCTAGCGGGAGGGGAGAGACCCAGTACTTC.